This T cell receptor beta chain emerged from a study of T cell repertoires in cytomegalovirus infection. V shed 0 bases and J 8 bases; nucleotides not matched to a gene: 8. The CDR3 totals 16 residues. CDR1 is LNHDA and CDR2 is SQIVND in the germline V gene (reference sequence). MiXCR, run by TCRdb on the reads, gives a single entry per CDR3 protein. The sample records 450,000 to 650,000 distinct CDR3 sequences, about a quarter being singletons. The sample comprised PBMCs. V gene TRBV19 combines with J gene TRBJ1-4; TRBD1 aligns across 8 bases. This receptor was obtained from a human donor in good health (CMV status not recorded). Some clones in this sample may be carry-over from other donors' samples. Here the CDR3 DNA reads TGTGCCAGTAGTATAGAAGGCAGGGGGCCTGGAGAAAAACTGTTTTTT. Its translation is CASSIEGRGPGEKLFF.